This T cell receptor beta chain originates from a study of OX40 agonist ivuxolimab in advanced cancers. Background for the entire study: Ivuxolimab, which targeted the costimulatory receptor OX40 (CD134), was an agonistic, fully human IgG2 monoclonal antibody. Among the roughly 50 dose-escalation patients, about 19 had hepatocellular carcinoma, approximately 15 melanoma, 9 renal cell carcinoma and 9 head and neck cancer. The dose-escalation cohort was roughly 80% male with a mean age of roughly 60 years, ranging from roughly 23 to 79. The paper reports the monotherapy dose-escalation portion (N of about 50 patients) of the phase I ivuxolimab trial. Intravenous ivuxolimab was administered to patients every 2 weeks at six dose levels: 0.01, 0.1, 0.3, 1.5, 3 and 10 mg/kg. Partial responses occurred in three dose-escalation patients: two with cutaneous melanoma and one with hepatocellular carcinoma. Prior anti-PD-1, anti-PD-L1 or anti-CTLA-4 therapy was permitted, and checkpoint inhibitors had been received by approximately 39% of dose-escalation patients. The purpose of peripheral TCRbeta sequencing was to test whether ivuxolimab changed TCR sequence diversity and led to clonal T-cell expansion.

Its CDR3 holds 14 amino acids, cysteine through phenylalanine. The retained sequence is limited to the CDR3, 42 bases, with the frame set at the first base. V and J are trimmed by 5 bases and 7 bases, and the gene matches miss 10 bases of the junction. Looking up the germline V gene (reference sequence) yields CDR1 LNHDA and CDR2 SQIVND. For sequencing of the TCRbeta CDR3 region, genomic DNA was extracted from the sorted cells. The immunoSEQ Assay was used for sequencing of TCRbeta CDR3 regions. The source is immuneACCESS, and TCRdb retained only in-frame sequences with V and J called. Part of the clones is not carried over; for the studies checked, unresolved V genes explain less than half of this, and the remainder is unexplained. Present in this sample are 70,000 to 100,000 clones, 75% to 90% of which were seen just once. Over 7% of the sample is taken by the ten largest. Paper-wide results and their limitations: At doses from 0.1 to 3.0 mg/kg, clonal expansion was seen in both CD4+ and CD8+ blood T cells between baseline and week 6. Low levels of normalized T-cell clonal expansion were also shown by some nonresponding patients. In the 0.1-3.0 mg/kg groups, partial responders had among the lowest normalized peripheral clonal expansion, particularly in CD8+ T cells. After ivuxolimab, expanded clones were on average more numerous among CD8+ T cells than among CD4+ T cells. Which antigens the clonally expanded peripheral T cells were specific for was not determined.

The trial excluded patients who had a history of autoimmune disease or who were on systemic immunosuppression. Peripheral blood for TCR sequencing was collected from all dose cohorts at baseline, on cycle 4 day 1, and on cycle 7 day 1. The samples were taken from a phase I, first-in-human, multicenter, open-label dose-escalation trial of ivuxolimab. Adults with locally advanced or metastatic melanoma, renal cell, hepatocellular, or head and neck squamous cell carcinoma were enrolled in the trial. Before TCR sequencing, CD4+ T cells and CD8+ T cells from peripheral blood were sorted into separate populations. Comments on this clone: What this receptor recognizes is not known. No base quality information exists; no much larger clone differs at one position.

The receptor's source is an adult with an advanced solid tumor such as melanoma, head and neck, liver or kidney cancer. The V and J genes are TRBV19 and TRBJ1-1, with 7 bases matching TRBD1. The sample consisted of CD4+ or CD8+ T cells sorted from blood, taken in a trial of the OX40 agonist ivuxolimab. DNA sequence: TGTGCCAGTAGTCTCGGACAGGAGGGTTTTGAAGCTTTCTTT. Protein translation: CASSLGQEGFEAFF.